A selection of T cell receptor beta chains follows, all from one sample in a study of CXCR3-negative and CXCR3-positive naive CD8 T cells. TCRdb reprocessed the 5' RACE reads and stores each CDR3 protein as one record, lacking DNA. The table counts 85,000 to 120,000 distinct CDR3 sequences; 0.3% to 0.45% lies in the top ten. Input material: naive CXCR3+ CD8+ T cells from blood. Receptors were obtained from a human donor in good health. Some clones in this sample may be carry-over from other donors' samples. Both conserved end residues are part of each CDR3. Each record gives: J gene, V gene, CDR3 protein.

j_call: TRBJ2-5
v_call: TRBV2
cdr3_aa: CASRGREETQYF

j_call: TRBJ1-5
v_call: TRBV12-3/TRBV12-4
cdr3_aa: CASSPRTGDQPQHF

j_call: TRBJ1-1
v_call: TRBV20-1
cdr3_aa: CSARDSSEYWAGLLNTEAFF

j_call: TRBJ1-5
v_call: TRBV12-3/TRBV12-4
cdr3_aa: CASSPWGVGSNQPQHF

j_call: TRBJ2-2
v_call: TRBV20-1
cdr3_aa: CSARPLGRGEGTGELFF

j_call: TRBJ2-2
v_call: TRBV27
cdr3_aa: CASTLSANTGELFF

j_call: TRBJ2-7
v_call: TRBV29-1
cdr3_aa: CSVAGSPGTGTYEQYF

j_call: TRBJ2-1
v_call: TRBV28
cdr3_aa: CASSLMSEAGPYNEQFF

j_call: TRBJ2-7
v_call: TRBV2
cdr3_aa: CASSPAGVSYEQYF

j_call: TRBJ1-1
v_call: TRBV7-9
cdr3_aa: CASKSGGGHTEAFF

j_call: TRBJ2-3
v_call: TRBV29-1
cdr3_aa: CSVEVLAANTDTQYF

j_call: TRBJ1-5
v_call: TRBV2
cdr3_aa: CASSETGSGGQPQHF

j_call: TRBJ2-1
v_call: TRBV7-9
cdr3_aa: CASAMGDRLDNEQFF

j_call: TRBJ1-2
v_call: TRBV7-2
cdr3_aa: CASSFGDRTIANYGYTF

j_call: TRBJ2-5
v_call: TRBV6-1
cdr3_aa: CASSDAPQETQYF

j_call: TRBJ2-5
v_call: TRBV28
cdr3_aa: CASSLVSRETQYF

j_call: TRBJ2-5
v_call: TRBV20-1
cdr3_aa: CSAREKPGLDVETQYF

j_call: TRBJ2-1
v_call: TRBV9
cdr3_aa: CASSEGGPAYNEQFF

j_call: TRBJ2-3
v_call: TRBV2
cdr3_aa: CASSEIESTDTQYF

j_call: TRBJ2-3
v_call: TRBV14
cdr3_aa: CASSQGGLGLHEQFF

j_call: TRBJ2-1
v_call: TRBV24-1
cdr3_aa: CATSGRTGNEQFF

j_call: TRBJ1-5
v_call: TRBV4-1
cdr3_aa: CASSPMTATQPQHF

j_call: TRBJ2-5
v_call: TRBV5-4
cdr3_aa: CASSPLAGEETQYF

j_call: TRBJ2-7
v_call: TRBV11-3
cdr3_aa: CASSLEVGPGYEQYF

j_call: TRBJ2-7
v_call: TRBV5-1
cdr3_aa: CASSLTPGQSYEQYF

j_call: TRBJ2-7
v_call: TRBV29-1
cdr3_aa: CSVEENIGEQYF

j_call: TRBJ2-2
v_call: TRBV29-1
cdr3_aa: CSVYLVGELFF

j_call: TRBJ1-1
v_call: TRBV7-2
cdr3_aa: CASSLGLLNTEAFF

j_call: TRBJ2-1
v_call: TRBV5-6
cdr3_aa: CASSLYTYNEQFF

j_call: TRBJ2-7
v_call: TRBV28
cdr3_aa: CASSLRGHSYEQYF

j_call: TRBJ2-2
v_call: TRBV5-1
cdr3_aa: CASSPGQGVSTGELFF

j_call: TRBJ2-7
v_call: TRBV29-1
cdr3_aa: CSVNQLERDEQYF

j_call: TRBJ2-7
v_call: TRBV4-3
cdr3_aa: CASSQGRTGSYEQYF

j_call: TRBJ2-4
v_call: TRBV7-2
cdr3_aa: CASSLALSQGGNIQYF

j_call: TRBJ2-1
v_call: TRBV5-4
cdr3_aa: CASSFFSGGADEQFF

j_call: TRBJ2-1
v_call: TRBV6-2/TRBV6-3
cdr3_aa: CASSLAGGWEQFF

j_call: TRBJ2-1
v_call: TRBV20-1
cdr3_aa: CSANLWTSGRANEQFF

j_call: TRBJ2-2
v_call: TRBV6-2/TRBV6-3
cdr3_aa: CASRGVNTGELFF

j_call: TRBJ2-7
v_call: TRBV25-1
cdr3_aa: CASSDGQGADEQYF

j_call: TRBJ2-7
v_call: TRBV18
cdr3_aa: CASSPPAGTYEQYF

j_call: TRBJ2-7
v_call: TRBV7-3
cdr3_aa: CASRASGSYEQYF

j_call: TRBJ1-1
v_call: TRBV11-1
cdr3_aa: CASSPSQGDTEAFF

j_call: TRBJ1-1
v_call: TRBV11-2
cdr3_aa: CASSLGGEAFF

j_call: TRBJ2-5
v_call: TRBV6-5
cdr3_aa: CASSYGGQGTQYF

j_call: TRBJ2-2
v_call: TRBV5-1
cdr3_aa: CASSFLPGELFF

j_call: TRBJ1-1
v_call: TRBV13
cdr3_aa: CASSIGQATEAFF

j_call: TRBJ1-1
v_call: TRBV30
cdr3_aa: CAWKMNTEAFF

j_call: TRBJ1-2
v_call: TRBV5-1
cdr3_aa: CASSLDPGVSYGYTF

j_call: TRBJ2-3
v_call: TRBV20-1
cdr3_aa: CSASGRNTDTQYF

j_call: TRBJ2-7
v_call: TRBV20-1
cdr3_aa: CSASGGYEQYF

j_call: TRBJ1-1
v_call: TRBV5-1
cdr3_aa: CASSLAGGIPEAFF

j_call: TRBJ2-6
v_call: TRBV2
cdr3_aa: CASKELVADHSGANVLTF

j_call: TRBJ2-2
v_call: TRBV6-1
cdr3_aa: CASSENTGELFF

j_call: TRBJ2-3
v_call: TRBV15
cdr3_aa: CATSSLDGAPRTQYF

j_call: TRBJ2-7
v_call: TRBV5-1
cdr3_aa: CASSLAVTGVPYEQYF

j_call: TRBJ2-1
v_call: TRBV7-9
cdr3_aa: CASSLPDRGSYNEQFF

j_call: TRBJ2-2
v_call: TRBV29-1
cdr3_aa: CSVVWGEAGELFF

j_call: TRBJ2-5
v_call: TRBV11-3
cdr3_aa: CASSLGTGSGETQYF

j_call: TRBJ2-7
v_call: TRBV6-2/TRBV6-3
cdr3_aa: CASSYAASYEQYF

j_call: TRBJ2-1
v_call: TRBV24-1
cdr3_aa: CATSRTSGGNEQFF